These 24 T cell receptor beta chains were all obtained from the same sample, sequenced in a study of vaccination and CD4 T cells after COVID-19. Their specific antigens are unknown. Sequence data for DNA of cultured CD4+ T cells were generated by the Oncomine TCR Beta short-read assay. TCRdb re-called the PCR reads with MiXCR, one entry per CDR3 protein. The repertoire has 9,000 to 13,000 distinct CDR3 sequences, roughly 44% of them found once; the top ten carry under 25%. Treatment in this sample: approximately 11-day PBMC culture with coronavirus spike peptide pools or control peptides (ViraFEST assay). The material sequenced was CD4+ T cells from blood, cultured in vitro. These receptors were collected from a human donor who had recovered from COVID-19.

J is TRBJ1-2 and V is TRBV11-3, with TRBD1 matching over 10 bases. The germline gives CDR1 SGHNT, CDR2 YENEEA. This CDR3 is built from 14 residues. With 6 bases clipped from V and 10 bases from J, the junction kept 11 bases outside the gene matches. Written as DNA, the CDR3 is TGTGCCAGCAGTACCGGGACAGGGGACTTTGACTACACCTTC. It translates to CASSTGTGDFDYTF.

This clonotype has only a few counts. The chain has TRBV7-9 and TRBJ1-2; 9 bases align to TRBD1. The trim removed 5 bases at V and 3 bases at J, leaving 10 bases unmatched. Germline V gives CDR1 SEHNR, CDR2 FQNEAQ (reference sequence). This CDR3 has 16 residues. Here the CDR3 reads CASSQTPGQGDYGYTF. CDR3 DNA: TGTGCCAGCAGCCAGACGCCGGGACAGGGTGACTATGGCTACACCTTC.

The table lists this clonotype with a few counts. The chain couples TRBV10-3 to TRBJ1-4; D perhaps matches TRBD1 (6 bases). Germline CDR1 and CDR2: ENHRY and SYGVKD. The CDR3 length is 15 residues. V was pared by 8 bases and J by 7 bases, with 20 bases between. The CDR3 loop is CAIGQGRQDGEKLFF. CDR3 bases: TGTGCCATCGGTCAAGGGCGACAGGATGGTGAAAAACTGTTTTTT.

This rearrangement joins TRBV7-8 to TRBJ1-1, with D unclear. Looked up from germline, CDR1 is SGHVS and CDR2 is FQNEAQ. Trimming removed 7 bases from V and 1 base from J, with 10 bases in between. There are 13 residues in the CDR3. DNA of the CDR3: TGTGCCAGCACTAGAACGGAGAACACTGAAGCTTTCTTT. Its protein product is CASTRTENTEAFF.

This clonotype showed up just a few times. The chain joins TRBV30 to TRBJ1-6; possibly TRBD1 for D (6 bases). The germline V gene has CDR1 GTSNPN and CDR2 SVGIG (reference sequence). V gave up 2 bases and J gave up 7 bases, with 15 bases separating them. The CDR3 contains 15 residues. CDR3 DNA sequence: TGTGCCTGGAGTCCTCCCGGGACACCGAATTCACCCCTCCACTTT. Translating it yields CAWSPPGTPNSPLHF.

This clonotype appeared a few times. Here the CDR3 reads CASTPGQGAPNTEAFF. For the CDR3, the DNA is TGTGCCAGCACTCCTGGACAGGGGGCTCCGAACACTGAAGCTTTCTTT. The chain has TRBV6-4 and TRBJ1-1, with TRBD1 matching over 11 bases. The CDR3 totals 16 residues. The V gene's germline CDR1 is MRHNA and CDR2 SNTAGT. V dropped 7 bases and J dropped 1; count of bases not matched to a gene: 8.

The gene calls are TRBV30 and TRBJ2-1; 7 nucleotides align to TRBD2. The CDR3 is 11 amino acids. The junction had 4 bases not matched to a gene; V was cut back by 5 bases and J by 9 bases. The V gene's germline CDR1 is GTSNPN and CDR2 SVGIG (reference sequence). The CDR3 region has the DNA TGTGCCTGGGTGACTAGCCCTGAGCAGTTCTTC. It specifies CAWVTSPEQFF.

The chain recombines TRBV12-3 or TRBV12-4 with TRBJ1-1; 7 positions agree with TRBD1. V lost 4 bases to trimming and J lost 3 bases; unmatched junction nucleotides: 5. The CDR3 length is 14 residues. The CDR3 DNA reads TGTGCCAGCAGTTGGACAGGCTTGGACACTGAAGCTTTCTTT. Translated, it gives CASSWTGLDTEAFF.

This rearrangement joins TRBV11-2 to TRBJ1-2; D ambiguous. This CDR3 region has 16 residues. The ends were cut back, 4 bases at V and 4 bases at J, with 19 bases in the middle. The germline gives CDR1 SGHAT, CDR2 FQNNGV. The CDR3 coding sequence is TGTGCCAGCAGCTCCATTAGGTCCGGGGTGAGCTATGGCTACACCTTC. Protein product: CASSSIRSGVSYGYTF.

This clonotype has only a few counts. V usage is TRBV6-1 and J usage is TRBJ2-7, with D possibly matching TRBD1 (7 bases). Germline-derived CDR1 and CDR2 are MNHNS and SASEGT. This CDR3 is 13 amino acids long. The V and J ends lost 7 bases and 4 bases respectively, with 14 bases between them. This CDR3 is CASTRQGGYEQYF. CDR3 DNA: TGTGCCAGCACCAGACAGGGAGGTTACGAGCAGTACTTC.

The gene calls are TRBV27 and TRBJ1-2, with unresolved D. Germline V gene lookup returns CDR1 MNHEY and CDR2 SMNVEV (reference sequence). Trimming removed 4 bases at V and 0 bases at J, with 6 bases between. There are 13 residues in the CDR3. CDR3 protein: CASSYSSNYGYTF. CDR3 coding DNA: TGTGCCAGCAGTTACAGTTCTAACTATGGCTACACCTTC.

The V and J genes are TRBV7-2 and TRBJ2-5, with D maybe TRBD1 (6 bases). V lost 1 base and J lost 1, with 10 bases in between. Germline assignment: CDR1 SGHTA and CDR2 FQGNSA. This CDR3 comprises 15 residues. This CDR3 reads CASSLGGLSQETQYF. CDR3 bases: TGTGCCAGCAGCTTAGGGGGGCTGTCCCAAGAGACCCAGTACTTC.

V gene TRBV11-3 combines with J gene TRBJ2-3; unclear D gene. This CDR3 region has 14 residues. Trimming stripped 1 base from V and 3 bases from J, with 8 bases between. Germline CDR1 is SGHNT and CDR2 is YENEEA. CDR3 sequence (DNA): TGTGCCAGCAGCTTAGGGCCCGTGACAGATACGCAGTATTTT. It is translated as CASSLGPVTDTQYF.

This clonotype was observed once. The chain employs TRBV7-9 and TRBJ2-3, with 11 bases lining up with TRBD2. The CDR3 consists of 18 residues. CDR1 and CDR2 (germline): SEHNR, FQNEAQ (reference sequence). J was trimmed by 2 bases and V by 5 bases; bases with no gene match: 12. This CDR3 reads CASSPHKWGLADTDTQYF. DNA for the CDR3: TGTGCCAGCAGCCCTCACAAATGGGGACTAGCGGACACAGATACGCAGTATTTT.

The table lists this clonotype with a few counts. The chain is built from TRBV7-2 and TRBJ2-2; 11 bases agree with TRBD1. There are 15 residues in the CDR3. Germline CDR1 SGHTA, CDR2 FQGNSA. V dropped 3 bases and J dropped 7; count of bases not matched to a gene: 4. The CDR3: CASSLRTGGGGELFF. CDR3 bases: TGTGCCAGCAGCTTGAGGACAGGGGGCGGCGGGGAGCTGTTTTTT.

The V call is TRBV6-5, the J call TRBJ2-1, with D unresolved. This CDR3 is built from 17 residues. V was shortened by 0 bases and J by 0 bases, with 12 bases between the two germline ends. Per the germline V gene, CDR1 is MNHEY and CDR2 is SVGAGI. In nucleotides, the CDR3 is TGTGCCAGCAGTTACTCGCTAGGAGTCCGCTCCTACAATGAGCAGTTCTTC. Its protein is CASSYSLGVRSYNEQFF.

The sample holds a few counts of this clonotype. V is TRBV11-2 and J is TRBJ2-5; 9 bases fit TRBD2. Germline-derived CDR1 and CDR2 are SGHAT and FQNNGV. V dropped 5 bases and J dropped 10; count of bases not matched to a gene: 11. CDR3 size: 14 residues. The CDR3 is CASSPGTSPEVQYF. The CDR3 DNA reads as TGTGCCAGCAGCCCCGGGACTAGCCCGGAGGTCCAGTACTTC.

The J gene is TRBJ2-3, the V gene TRBV7-9; 13 nucleotides agree with TRBD2. CDR3 length: 16 amino acids. Trimming took 1 base from V and 4 from J; bases not matched to a gene: 2. CDR1 is SEHNR and CDR2 is FQNEAQ in the germline V gene (reference sequence). The CDR3 DNA follows: TGTGCCAGCAGCTTAGGGACTAGCGGGGGTGCAGATACGCAGTATTTT. The encoded protein is CASSLGTSGGADTQYF.

This clonotype was seen only once. This chain uses TRBV6-2 or TRBV6-3 with TRBJ1-2; D remains ambiguous. CDR1 is MNHEY and CDR2 is SVGEGT in the germline V gene. Trimming shortened V by 6 bases and J by 5 bases, and 10 bases separated the two germline ends. The CDR3 consists of 12 residues. CDR3 sequence: CASSPSVYGYTF. The CDR3 DNA is TGTGCCAGCAGCCCCAGTGTTTATGGCTACACCTTC.

The chain combines TRBV7-2 with TRBJ1-3; D gene unclear. Trimming shortened V by 0 bases and J by 5 bases, and 8 bases separated the two germline ends. This CDR3 is built from 14 residues. Germline CDR1 is SGHTA and CDR2 is FQGNSA. CDR3: CASSLAFQRNTIYF. The DNA of the CDR3 is TGTGCCAGCAGCTTAGCGTTTCAGCGAAACACCATATATTTT.

This clonotype was seen only a few times. V gene TRBV7-2 combines with J gene TRBJ2-5; 9 bases are a match to TRBD2. V lost 3 bases to trimming and J lost 2 bases; unmatched junction nucleotides: 4. This CDR3 is built from 15 residues. The germline CDR1 and CDR2 sequences are SGHTA and FQGNSA. The CDR3 nucleotides read TGTGCCAGCAGCTTGACTAGCGGACCTCAAGAGACCCAGTACTTC. It specifies CASSLTSGPQETQYF.

The chain couples TRBV20-1 to TRBJ2-1; D unresolved. Germline CDR1 DFQATT, CDR2 SNEGSKA (reference sequence). The V end lost 1 base, the J end lost 2 bases, and 9 bases lay between the germline ends. The CDR3 covers 14 residues. CDR3 sequence: CSARATGPYNEQFF. CDR3 coding DNA: TGCAGTGCTAGAGCTACCGGGCCCTACAATGAGCAGTTCTTC.

This clonotype was counted between two and nine times. V is TRBV5-1 and J is TRBJ1-2; D not certain. Trimming removed 4 bases at V and 3 bases at J, with 13 bases between. The CDR3 runs to 14 residues. Germline CDR1 SGHRS, CDR2 YFSETQ. The CDR3 loop is CASSPEAVDYGYTF. CDR3 sequence (DNA): TGCGCCAGCAGCCCGGAAGCGGTCGACTATGGCTACACCTTC.

J is TRBJ1-2 and V is TRBV5-1, with a weak D call TRBD1 (5 bases). The CDR3 is 15 residues long. The germline gives CDR1 SGHRS, CDR2 YFSETQ. The V end was cut by 0 bases, the J end by 6 bases, with 15 bases between. As DNA, the CDR3 is TGCGCCAGCAGCTTGGCCGGTCAGGGATTCGATGGCTACACCTTC. It translates to CASSLAGQGFDGYTF.